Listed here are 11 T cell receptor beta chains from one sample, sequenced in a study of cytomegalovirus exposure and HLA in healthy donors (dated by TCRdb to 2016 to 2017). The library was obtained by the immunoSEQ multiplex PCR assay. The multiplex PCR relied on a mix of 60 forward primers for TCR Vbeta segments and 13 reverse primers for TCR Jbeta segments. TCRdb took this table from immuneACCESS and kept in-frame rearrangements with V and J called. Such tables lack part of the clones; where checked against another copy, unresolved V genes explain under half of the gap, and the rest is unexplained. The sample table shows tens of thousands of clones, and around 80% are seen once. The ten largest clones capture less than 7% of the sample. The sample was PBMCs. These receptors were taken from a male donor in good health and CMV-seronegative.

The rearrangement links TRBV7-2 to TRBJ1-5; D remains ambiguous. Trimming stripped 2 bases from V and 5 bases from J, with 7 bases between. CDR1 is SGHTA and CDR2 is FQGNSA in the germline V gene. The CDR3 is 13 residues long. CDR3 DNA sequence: TGTGCCAGCAGCTTAAATCGTGATCAGCCCCAGCATTTT. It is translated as CASSLNRDQPQHF.

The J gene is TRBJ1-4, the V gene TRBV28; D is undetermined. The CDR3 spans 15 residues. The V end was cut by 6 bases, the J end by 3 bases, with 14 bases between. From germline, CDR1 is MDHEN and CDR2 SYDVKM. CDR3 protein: CASRPVPAANEKLFF. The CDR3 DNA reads TGTGCCAGCAGACCAGTCCCGGCGGCTAATGAAAAACTGTTTTTT.

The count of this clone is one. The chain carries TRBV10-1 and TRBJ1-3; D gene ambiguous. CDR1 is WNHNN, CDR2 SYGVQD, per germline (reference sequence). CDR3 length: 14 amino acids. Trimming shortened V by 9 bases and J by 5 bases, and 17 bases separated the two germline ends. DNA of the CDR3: TGCGCCAGTAAGTCGGCAGAGACAAGAAACACCATATATTTT. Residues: CASKSAETRNTIYF.

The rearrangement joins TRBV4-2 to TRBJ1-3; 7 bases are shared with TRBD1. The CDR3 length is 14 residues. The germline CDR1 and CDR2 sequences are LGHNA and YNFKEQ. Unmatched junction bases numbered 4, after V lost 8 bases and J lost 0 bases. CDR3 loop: CASGGTASGNTIYF. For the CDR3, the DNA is TGTGCCAGCGGGGGGACAGCCTCTGGAAACACCATATATTTT.

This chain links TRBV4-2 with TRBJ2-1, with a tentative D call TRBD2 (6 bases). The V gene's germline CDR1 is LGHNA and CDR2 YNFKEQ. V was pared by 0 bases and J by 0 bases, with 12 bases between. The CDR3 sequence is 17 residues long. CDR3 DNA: TGTGCCAGCAGCCAAGAAAGACTAGTTGTCTCCTACAATGAGCAGTTCTTC. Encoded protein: CASSQERLVVSYNEQFF.

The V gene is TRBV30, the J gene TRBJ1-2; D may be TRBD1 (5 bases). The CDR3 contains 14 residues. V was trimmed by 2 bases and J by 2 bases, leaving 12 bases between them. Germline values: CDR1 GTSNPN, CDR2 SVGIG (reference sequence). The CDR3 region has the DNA TGTGCCTGGAGTTCTTATCGGGGGAACTATGGCTACACCTTC. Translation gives CAWSSYRGNYGYTF.

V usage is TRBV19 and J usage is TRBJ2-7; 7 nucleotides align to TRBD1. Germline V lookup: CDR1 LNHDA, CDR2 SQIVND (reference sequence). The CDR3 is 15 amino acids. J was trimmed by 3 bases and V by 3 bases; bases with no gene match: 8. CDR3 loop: CASSIAPGQIYEQYF. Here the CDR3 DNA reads TGTGCCAGTAGTATCGCTCCGGGACAGATCTACGAGCAGTACTTC.

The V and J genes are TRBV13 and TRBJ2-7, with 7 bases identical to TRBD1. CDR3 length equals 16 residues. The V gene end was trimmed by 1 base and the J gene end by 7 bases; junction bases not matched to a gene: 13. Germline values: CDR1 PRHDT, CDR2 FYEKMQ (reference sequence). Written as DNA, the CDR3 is TGTGCCAGCAGCTTAGACCCACGACAGGGAACAGGGGAGCAGTACTTC. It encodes CASSLDPRQGTGEQYF.

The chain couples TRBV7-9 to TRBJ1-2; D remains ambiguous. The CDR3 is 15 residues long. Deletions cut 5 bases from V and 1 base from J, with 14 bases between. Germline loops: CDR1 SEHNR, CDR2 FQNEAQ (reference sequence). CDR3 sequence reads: CASSPWTPRNYGYTF. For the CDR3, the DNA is TGTGCCAGCAGCCCGTGGACTCCGCGTAACTATGGCTACACCTTC.

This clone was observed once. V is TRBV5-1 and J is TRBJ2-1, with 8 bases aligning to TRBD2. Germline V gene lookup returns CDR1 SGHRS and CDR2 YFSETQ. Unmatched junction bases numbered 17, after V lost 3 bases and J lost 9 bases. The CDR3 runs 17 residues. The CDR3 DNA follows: TGCGCCAGCAGCTCTCCCGTCGCGGGGGGTATTATTGGTGAGCAGTTCTTC. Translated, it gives CASSSPVAGGIIGEQFF.

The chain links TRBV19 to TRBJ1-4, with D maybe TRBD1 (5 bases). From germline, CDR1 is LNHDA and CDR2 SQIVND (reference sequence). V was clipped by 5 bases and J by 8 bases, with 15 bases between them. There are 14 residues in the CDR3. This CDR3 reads CASSGTGFREKLFF. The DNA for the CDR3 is TGTGCCAGTAGTGGTACAGGCTTTCGGGAAAAACTGTTTTTT.